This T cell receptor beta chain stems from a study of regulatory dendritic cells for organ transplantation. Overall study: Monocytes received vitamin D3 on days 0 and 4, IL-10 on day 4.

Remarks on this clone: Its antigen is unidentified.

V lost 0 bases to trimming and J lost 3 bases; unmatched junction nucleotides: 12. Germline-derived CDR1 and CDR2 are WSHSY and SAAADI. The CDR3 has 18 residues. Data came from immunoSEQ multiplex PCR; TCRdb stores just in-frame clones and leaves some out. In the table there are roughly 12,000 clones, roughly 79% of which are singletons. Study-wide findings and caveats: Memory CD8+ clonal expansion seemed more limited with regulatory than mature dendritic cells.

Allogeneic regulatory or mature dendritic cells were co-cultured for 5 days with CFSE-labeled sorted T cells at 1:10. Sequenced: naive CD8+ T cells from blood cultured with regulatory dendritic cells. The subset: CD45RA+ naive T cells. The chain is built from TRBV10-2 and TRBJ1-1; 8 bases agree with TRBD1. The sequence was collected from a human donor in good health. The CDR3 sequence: CASSESTLAGGLYTEAFF. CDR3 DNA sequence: TGCGCCAGCAGTGAGTCGACCCTAGCAGGGGGCCTCTACACTGAAGCTTTCTTT.